Listed below are T cell receptor beta chains from one sample, sequenced in a study of OX40 agonist ivuxolimab in advanced cancers. Here immunoSEQ multiplex PCR was the method, and the copy in TCRdb shows in-frame clones only, minus some. The sample carries tens of thousands of clones, about 90% recorded once. The sample was CD4+ or CD8+ T cells sorted from blood, taken in a trial of the OX40 agonist ivuxolimab. The source of these receptors is an adult with an advanced solid tumor such as melanoma, head and neck, liver or kidney cancer. Each CDR3 is given with its conserved first and last residue. Each record gives: D gene, V gene, J gene, clone size, CDR3 DNA, CDR3 protein. A D gene is named only where the DNA matches it firmly. A clone size is listed for some rows: how often the clone was seen (once, few, many), or a class if it is expanded.

.	TRBV9	TRBJ2-7	once	TGTGCCAGCAGCGTAGGGGCGGGATCCTACGAGCAGTACTTC	CASSVGAGSYEQYF
.	TRBV7-9	TRBJ2-7	.	TGTGCCAGCAGCTTTTTTGGGGGAGAGCCCGACGAGCAGTACTTC	CASSFFGGEPDEQYF
TRBD2	TRBV30	TRBJ2-2	.	TGTGCCCGGAGGACTAGCGGGGGCCTTACCGGGGAGCTGTTTTTT	CARRTSGGLTGELFF
TRBD1	TRBV11-2	TRBJ1-4	.	TGTGCCAGCAGCCCCGGTTTTCTCAGGGGGCGCGAAAAACTGTTTTTT	CASSPGFLRGREKLFF
.	TRBV10-3	TRBJ2-1	.	TGTGCCATCAGGGTACCTCCCAACAATGAGCAGTTCTTC	CAIRVPPNNEQFF
.	TRBV29-1	TRBJ1-2	.	TGCAGCGTTGATGGGACAATTAATGGCTACACCTTC	CSVDGTINGYTF
.	TRBV7-2	TRBJ1-1	.	TGTGCCAGCAGCTTAGGAGTCAGGTCGGAAGCTTTCTTT	CASSLGVRSEAFF
TRBD1	TRBV7-9	TRBJ1-2	.	TGTGCCAGCAGCTCCCGACATGAGACAGGGGGTGGCTACACCTTC	CASSSRHETGGGYTF
TRBD1	TRBV12-5	TRBJ2-3	.	TGTGCTAGTGGTTTCTCCACCGACAGGGGCCCTGCAGATACGCAGTATTTT	CASGFSTDRGPADTQYF
.	TRBV15	TRBJ1-4	.	TGTGCCACCAGCAGCTCGGGGGCCGGTAGTGAAAAACTGTTTTTT	CATSSSGAGSEKLFF
TRBD2	TRBV9	TRBJ2-3	.	TGTGCCAGCAGCGCCGGGGGGGGCCGTAGCACAGATACGCAGTATTTT	CASSAGGGRSTDTQYF
TRBD1	TRBV29-1	TRBJ2-4	.	TGCAGCGTTGCCACCGGGACAGCCTTAAACATTCAGTACTTC	CSVATGTALNIQYF
.	TRBV6-5	TRBJ1-6	.	TGTGCCAGCAGTTACTCGAGTGGTCAGGGGAATTCACCCCTCCACTTT	CASSYSSGQGNSPLHF
.	TRBV2	TRBJ2-7	.	TGTGCCAGCAGGGGCGGGTACGAGCAGTACTTC	CASRGGYEQYF
.	TRBV5-1	TRBJ2-3	.	TGCGCCAGCAGCTTGTTGCGTGGCACAGATACGCAGTATTTT	CASSLLRGTDTQYF
.	TRBV18	TRBJ1-4	.	TGTGCCAGCTCACCACTGGCCAAGGAAAAACTGTTTTTT	CASSPLAKEKLFF
TRBD2	TRBV2	TRBJ2-5	.	TGTGCCAGCAGTGAGGGGGTAGCGGGGGGCCAAGAGACCCAGTACTTC	CASSEGVAGGQETQYF
.	TRBV7-2	TRBJ2-5	.	TGTGCCAGCAGCAACCAGGGAGGTCAAGAGACCCAGTACTTC	CASSNQGGQETQYF
.	TRBV19	TRBJ2-6	.	TGTGCCAGTGCCAACTCTGGGGCCAACGTCCTGACTTTC	CASANSGANVLTF
.	TRBV30	TRBJ2-2	.	TGTGCCTGGAGGGCCTACTACACCGGGGAGCTGTTTTTT	CAWRAYYTGELFF
.	TRBV10-3	TRBJ2-7	few	TGTGCCATCAGTGAGTTGGAGGGGGCTAGTTACGAGCAGTACTTC	CAISELEGASYEQYF
.	TRBV5-4	TRBJ1-2	.	TGTGCCAGCAGCTTCATAGGCGGGGGGGGTGGCTACACCTTC	CASSFIGGGGGYTF
TRBD2	TRBV7-2	TRBJ2-1	once	TGTGCCAGCAGCTTACGGGGGGGGCTGGGCTACAATGAGCAGTTCTTC	CASSLRGGLGYNEQFF
.	TRBV6-6	TRBJ2-7	.	TGTGCCGCGGCAGGGAATTCTCACGAGCAGTACTTC	CAAAGNSHEQYF
TRBD2	TRBV6-5	TRBJ2-5	.	TGTGCCAGCAGTGGGACTAGCGGGGGGTCAGAGACCCAGTACTTC	CASSGTSGGSETQYF
.	TRBV11-3	TRBJ2-7	.	TGTGCCAGCAGTTCGCTAGGGGGGTCCTACGAGCAGTACTTC	CASSSLGGSYEQYF
.	TRBV5-4	TRBJ2-3	few	TGTGCCAGCAGCTTTTTCTCAGATACGCAGTATTTT	CASSFFSDTQYF
TRBD1	TRBV7-2	TRBJ1-6	.	TGTGCCAGCAGCTTCGACAGGGGATCACCCCTCCACTTT	CASSFDRGSPLHF
TRBD2	TRBV9	TRBJ2-5	.	TGTGCCAGCAGCCTCGGACTAGCGGGAGGACGAACGGAGACCCAGTACTTC	CASSLGLAGGRTETQYF
.	TRBV6-1	TRBJ1-2	.	TGTGCCAGCGTCAGGGATGGGGCTAACTATGGCTACACCTTC	CASVRDGANYGYTF
.	TRBV5-6	TRBJ2-1	.	TGTGCCAGCAGCCCCCTGGCCGGCTCCATTAACAATGAGCAGTTCTTC	CASSPLAGSINNEQFF
.	TRBV7-8	TRBJ2-3	.	TGTGCCAGCAGCTTAGGGTGGTTGAATACGCAGTATTTT	CASSLGWLNTQYF
.	TRBV28	TRBJ1-5	.	TGTGCCAGCAGTTTCATGATTCCAGGCAGGCAGCCCCAGCATTTT	CASSFMIPGRQPQHF
.	TRBV19	TRBJ2-7	.	TGTGCCAGTAGTTCCCTCCCCGGGGTCACCTACGAGCAGTACTTC	CASSSLPGVTYEQYF
.	TRBV5-1	TRBJ2-7	.	TGCGCCAGCAGCCGGACGGACCTAGGCTCCTACGAGCAGTACTTC	CASSRTDLGSYEQYF
TRBD2	TRBV5-8	TRBJ2-5	.	TGTGCCATTCGGACTAGCGGGGGAGGAGAGACCCAGTACTTC	CAIRTSGGGETQYF
.	TRBV5-1	TRBJ2-3	.	TGCGCCAGCAGCACCTCGACTAGCACAGATACGCAGTATTTT	CASSTSTSTDTQYF
TRBD1	TRBV28	TRBJ1-4	.	TGTGCCAGCAGCCTCGGGACAGTCGAGTTTGAAAAACTGTTTTTT	CASSLGTVEFEKLFF
TRBD2	TRBV4-3	TRBJ2-1	.	TGCGCCAGCAGCCAATCTAGCGGGGGGCACTACTCCTACAATGAGCAGTTCTTC	CASSQSSGGHYSYNEQFF
TRBD1	TRBV5-1	TRBJ2-5	.	TGCGCCAGCAGCTTGGACAGGGGCCAAGAGACCCAGTACTTC	CASSLDRGQETQYF
TRBD1	TRBV10-2	TRBJ1-6	.	TGCGCCAGCATCAGAGGACAGGGGGTAAGATATAATTCACCCCTCCACTTT	CASIRGQGVRYNSPLHF
.	TRBV7-2	TRBJ1-1	.	TGTGCCAGCAGCTTAGTAGGGGACGCTGAAGCTTTCTTT	CASSLVGDAEAFF
TRBD1	TRBV4-1	TRBJ1-1	few	TGCGCCAGCAGCCAAGATTCGAACAGGGGAGCTGAAGCTTTCTTT	CASSQDSNRGAEAFF
.	TRBV15	TRBJ2-5	.	TGTGCCACCCAGCGTCAGTACCGACTGGGAGAGACCCAGTACTTC	CATQRQYRLGETQYF
.	TRBV4-2	TRBJ1-2	.	TGTGCCAGCAGCCACCCAAGGGACACGGGGGGCTACACCTTC	CASSHPRDTGGYTF
.	TRBV5-1	TRBJ2-1	once	TGCGCCAGCAGCCCCATTTCCTCCTACAATGAGCAGTTCTTC	CASSPISSYNEQFF
TRBD2	TRBV6-1	TRBJ2-5	.	TGTGCCAGCAGTGAGGGACTAGCGATCCAAGAGACCCAGTACTTC	CASSEGLAIQETQYF